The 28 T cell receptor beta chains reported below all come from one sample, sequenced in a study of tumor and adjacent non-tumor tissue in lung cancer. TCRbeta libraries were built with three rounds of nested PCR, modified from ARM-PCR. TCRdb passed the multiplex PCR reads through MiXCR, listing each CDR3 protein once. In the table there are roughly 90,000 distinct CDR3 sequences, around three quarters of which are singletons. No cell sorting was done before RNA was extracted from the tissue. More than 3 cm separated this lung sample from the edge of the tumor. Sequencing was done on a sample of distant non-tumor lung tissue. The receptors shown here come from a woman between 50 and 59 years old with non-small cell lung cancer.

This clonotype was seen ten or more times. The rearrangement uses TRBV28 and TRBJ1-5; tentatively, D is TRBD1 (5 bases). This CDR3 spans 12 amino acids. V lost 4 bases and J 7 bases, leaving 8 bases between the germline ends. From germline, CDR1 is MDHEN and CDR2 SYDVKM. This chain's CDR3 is CASSSGTQPQHF. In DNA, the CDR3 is TGTGCCAGCAGTTCCGGGACCCAGCCCCAGCATTTT.

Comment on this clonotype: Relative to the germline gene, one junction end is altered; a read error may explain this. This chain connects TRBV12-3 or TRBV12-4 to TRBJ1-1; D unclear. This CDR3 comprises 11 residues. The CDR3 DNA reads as TGTGCCAGCACCCTCGACACTGAAGCCTTCTTT. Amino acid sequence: CASTLDTEAFF.

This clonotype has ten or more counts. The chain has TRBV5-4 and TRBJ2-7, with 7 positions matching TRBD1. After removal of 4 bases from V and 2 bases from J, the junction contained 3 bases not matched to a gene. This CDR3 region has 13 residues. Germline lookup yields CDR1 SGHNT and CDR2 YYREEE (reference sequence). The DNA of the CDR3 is TGTGCCAGCAGCATGGGACAGACCTACGAGCAGTACTTC. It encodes CASSMGQTYEQYF.

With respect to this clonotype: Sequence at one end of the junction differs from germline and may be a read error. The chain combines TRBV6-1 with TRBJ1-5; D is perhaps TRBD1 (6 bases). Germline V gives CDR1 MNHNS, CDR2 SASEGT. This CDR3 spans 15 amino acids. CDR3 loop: CASSISWDTRQAQHF. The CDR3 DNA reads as TGTGCCAGCAGTATAAGCTGGGACACTCGTCAGGCCCAGCATTTT.

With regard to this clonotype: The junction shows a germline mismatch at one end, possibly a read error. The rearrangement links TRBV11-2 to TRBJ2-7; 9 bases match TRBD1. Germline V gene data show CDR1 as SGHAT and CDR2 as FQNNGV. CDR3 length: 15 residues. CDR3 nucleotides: TGTGCCAGCATCACCGGGACAGGGCGCACATACGAGCAGAACTTC. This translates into CASITGTGRTYEQNF.

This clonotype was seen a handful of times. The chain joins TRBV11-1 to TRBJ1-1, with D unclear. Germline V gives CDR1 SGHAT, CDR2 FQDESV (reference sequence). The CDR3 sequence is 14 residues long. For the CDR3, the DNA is TGTGTTAGCAGCTTCGGACGGGGATACTCTGAAGCTTTCTTT. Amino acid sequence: CVSSFGRGYSEAFF.

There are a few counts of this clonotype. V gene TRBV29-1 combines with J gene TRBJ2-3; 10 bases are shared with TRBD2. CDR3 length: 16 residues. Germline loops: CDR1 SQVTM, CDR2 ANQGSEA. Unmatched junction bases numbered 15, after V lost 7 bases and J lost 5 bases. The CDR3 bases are TGCAGCGGTCCGAAGGGGCTAGCGGGAGTAGGAGATACGCAGTATTTT. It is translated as CSGPKGLAGVGDTQYF.

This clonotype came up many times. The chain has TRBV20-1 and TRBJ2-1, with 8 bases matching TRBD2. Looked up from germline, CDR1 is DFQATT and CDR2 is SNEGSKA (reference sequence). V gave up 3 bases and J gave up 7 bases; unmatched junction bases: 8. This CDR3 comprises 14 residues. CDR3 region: CSARGLVASNEQFF. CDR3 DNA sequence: TGCAGTGCTAGGGGACTAGTGGCGTCGAATGAGCAGTTCTTC.

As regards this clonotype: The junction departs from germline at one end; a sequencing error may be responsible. The CDR3 reads CSVALASGGQYF. The CDR3 DNA reads TGTAGCGTTGCTTTAGCATCGGGGGGGCAGTACTTC. The V and J genes are TRBV29-1 and TRBJ2-7; 7 positions match TRBD2. CDR1 and CDR2 from the germline V gene are SQVTM and ANQGSEA. The CDR3 is made up of 12 amino acids.

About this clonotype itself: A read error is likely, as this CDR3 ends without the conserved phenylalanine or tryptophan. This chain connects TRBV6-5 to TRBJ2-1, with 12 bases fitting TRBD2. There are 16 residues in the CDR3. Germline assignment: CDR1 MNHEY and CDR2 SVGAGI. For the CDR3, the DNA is TGTGACAGCAGCCCCCCGACTAGCGGGAGCTCCCATGAGCAGTTCTTG. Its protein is CDSSPPTSGSSHEQFL.

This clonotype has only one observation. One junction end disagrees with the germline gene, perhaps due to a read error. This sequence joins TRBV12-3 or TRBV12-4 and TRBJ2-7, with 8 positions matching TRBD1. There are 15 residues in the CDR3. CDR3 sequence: CASNAWDRNSYEQYF. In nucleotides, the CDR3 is TGTGCCAGCAACGCCTGGGACAGGAACTCCTACGAGCAATACTTC.

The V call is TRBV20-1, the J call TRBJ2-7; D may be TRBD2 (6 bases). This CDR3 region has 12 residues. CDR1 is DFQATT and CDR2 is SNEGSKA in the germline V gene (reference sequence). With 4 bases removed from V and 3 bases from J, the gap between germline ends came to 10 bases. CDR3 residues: CSAMGGVYEQYF. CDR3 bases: TGCAGTGCTATGGGCGGGGTCTACGAGCAGTACTTC.

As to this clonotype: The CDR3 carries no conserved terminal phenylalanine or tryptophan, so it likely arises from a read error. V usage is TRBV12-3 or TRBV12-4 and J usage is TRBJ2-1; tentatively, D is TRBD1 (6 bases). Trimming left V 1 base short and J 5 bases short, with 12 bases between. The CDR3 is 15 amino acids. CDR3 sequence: CASSLVGGLHNEQFS. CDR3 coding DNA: TGTGCCAGCAGTTTAGTAGGGGGTTTGCACAATGAGCAGTTCTCC.

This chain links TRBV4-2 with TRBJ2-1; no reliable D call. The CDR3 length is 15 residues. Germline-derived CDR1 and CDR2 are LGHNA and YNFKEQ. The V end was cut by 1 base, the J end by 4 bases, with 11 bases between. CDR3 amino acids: CASSQVNMGYNEQFF. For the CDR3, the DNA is TGTGCCAGCAGCCAAGTTAATATGGGATACAATGAGCAGTTCTTC.

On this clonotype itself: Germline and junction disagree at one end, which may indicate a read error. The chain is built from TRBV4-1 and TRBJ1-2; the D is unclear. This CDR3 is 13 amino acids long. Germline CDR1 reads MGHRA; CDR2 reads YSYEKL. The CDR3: CATSQDGMGGYTF. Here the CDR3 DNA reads TGTGCCACCAGCCAAGATGGGATGGGCGGCTACACCTTC.

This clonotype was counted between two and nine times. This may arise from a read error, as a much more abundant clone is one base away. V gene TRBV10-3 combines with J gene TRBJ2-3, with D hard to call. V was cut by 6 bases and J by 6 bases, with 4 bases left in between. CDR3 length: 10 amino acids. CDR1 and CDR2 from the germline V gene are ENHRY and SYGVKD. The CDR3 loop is CAIREDTQYF. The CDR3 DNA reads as TGTGCCATCAGGGAGGATACGCAGTATTTT.

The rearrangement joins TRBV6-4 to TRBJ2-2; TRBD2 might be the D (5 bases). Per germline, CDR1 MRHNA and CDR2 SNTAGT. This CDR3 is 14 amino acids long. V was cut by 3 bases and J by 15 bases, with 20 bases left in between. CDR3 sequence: CASSEAESTGELFF. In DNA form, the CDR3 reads TGTGCCAGCAGTGAAGCGGAGAGCACCGGGGAATTGTTTTTT.

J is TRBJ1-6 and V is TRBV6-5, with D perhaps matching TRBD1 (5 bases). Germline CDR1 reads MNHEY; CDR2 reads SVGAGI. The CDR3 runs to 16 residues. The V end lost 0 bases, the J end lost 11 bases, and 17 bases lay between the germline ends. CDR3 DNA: TGTGCCAGCAGTTACTCCAGACCGGGGGGAAATCCACCCCTCCACTTT. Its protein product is CASSYSRPGGNPPLHF.

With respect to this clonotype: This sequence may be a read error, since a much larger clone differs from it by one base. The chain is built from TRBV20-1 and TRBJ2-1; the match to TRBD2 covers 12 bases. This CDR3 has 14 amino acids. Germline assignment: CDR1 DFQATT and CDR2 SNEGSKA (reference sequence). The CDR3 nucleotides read TGCAGTGCGACCACTAGCGGGAGGTACAATGATCAGTTCTTC. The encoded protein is CSATTSGRYNDQFF.

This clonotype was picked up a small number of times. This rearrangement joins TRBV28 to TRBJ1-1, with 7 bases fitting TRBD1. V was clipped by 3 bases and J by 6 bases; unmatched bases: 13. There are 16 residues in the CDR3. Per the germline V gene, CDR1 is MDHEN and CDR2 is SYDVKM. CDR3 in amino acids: CASSLARDRADSEAFF. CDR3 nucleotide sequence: TGTGCCAGCAGTTTGGCCCGCGACAGGGCGGACTCTGAAGCTTTCTTT. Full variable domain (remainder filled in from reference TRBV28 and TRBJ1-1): DVKVTQSSRYLVKRTGEKVFLECVQDMDHENMFWYRQDPGLGLRLIYFSYDVKMKEKGDIPEGYSVSREKKERFSLILESASTNQTSMYLCASSLARDRADSEAFFGQGTRLTVV.

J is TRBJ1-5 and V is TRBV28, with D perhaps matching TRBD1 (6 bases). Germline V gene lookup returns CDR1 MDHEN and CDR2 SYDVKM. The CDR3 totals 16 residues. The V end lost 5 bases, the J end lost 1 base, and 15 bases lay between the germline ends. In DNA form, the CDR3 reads TGTGCCAGCAGTCGTAGAACAGGGCTAAGCAATCAGCCCCAGCATTTT. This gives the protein CASSRRTGLSNQPQHF.

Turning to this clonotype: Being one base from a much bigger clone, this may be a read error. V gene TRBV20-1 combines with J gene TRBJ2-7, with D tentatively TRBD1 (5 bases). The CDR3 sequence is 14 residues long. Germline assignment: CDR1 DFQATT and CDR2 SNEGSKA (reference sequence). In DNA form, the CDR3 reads TGCAATGCAAAGTGGGGCGATGTCGGCTACGAGCAGTACTTC. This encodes CNAKWGDVGYEQYF.

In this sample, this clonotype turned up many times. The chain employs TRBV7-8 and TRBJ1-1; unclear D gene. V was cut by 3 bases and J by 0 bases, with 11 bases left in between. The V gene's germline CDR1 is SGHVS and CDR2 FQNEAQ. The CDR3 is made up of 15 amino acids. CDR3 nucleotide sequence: TGTGCCAGCAGCTTCGGCTTCGAGGTGAACACTGAAGCTTTCTTT. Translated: CASSFGFEVNTEAFF.

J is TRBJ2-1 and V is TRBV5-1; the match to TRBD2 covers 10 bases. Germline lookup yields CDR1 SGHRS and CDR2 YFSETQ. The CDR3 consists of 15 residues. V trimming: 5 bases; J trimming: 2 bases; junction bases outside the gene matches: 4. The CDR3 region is CASSIAGGTYNEQFF. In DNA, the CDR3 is TGCGCCAGCAGTATAGCGGGAGGCACCTACAATGAGCAGTTCTTC.

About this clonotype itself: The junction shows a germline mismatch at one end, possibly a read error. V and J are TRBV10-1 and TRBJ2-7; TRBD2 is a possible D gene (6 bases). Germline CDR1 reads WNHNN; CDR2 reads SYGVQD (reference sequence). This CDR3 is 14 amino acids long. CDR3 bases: TGCGCTAGCAGTGAACAAGCGGGTGTAAGTGAGCAGTACTTC. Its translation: CASSEQAGVSEQYF.

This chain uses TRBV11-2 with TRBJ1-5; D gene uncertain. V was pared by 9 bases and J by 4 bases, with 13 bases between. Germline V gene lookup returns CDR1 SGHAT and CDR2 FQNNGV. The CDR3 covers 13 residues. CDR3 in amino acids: CASSLANNQPQHF. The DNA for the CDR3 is TGTGCCAGTAGCCTAGCGAATAATCAGCCCCAGCATTTT.

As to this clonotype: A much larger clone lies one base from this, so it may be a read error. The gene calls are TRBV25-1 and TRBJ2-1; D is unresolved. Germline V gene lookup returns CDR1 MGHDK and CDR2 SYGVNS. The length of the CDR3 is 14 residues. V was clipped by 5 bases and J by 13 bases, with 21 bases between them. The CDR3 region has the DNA TGTGCCAGCAGTCCCTCAATTTCGACAAGAAGACAGTTCTTC. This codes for CASSPSISTRRQFF.

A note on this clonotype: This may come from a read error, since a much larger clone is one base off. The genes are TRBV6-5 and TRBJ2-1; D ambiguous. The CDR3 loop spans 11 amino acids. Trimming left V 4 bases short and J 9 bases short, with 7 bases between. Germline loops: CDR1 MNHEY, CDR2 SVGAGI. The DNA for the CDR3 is TGTGCCAGCAGTTTAGGATGTGAGCAGTTCTTC. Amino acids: CASSLGCEQFF.